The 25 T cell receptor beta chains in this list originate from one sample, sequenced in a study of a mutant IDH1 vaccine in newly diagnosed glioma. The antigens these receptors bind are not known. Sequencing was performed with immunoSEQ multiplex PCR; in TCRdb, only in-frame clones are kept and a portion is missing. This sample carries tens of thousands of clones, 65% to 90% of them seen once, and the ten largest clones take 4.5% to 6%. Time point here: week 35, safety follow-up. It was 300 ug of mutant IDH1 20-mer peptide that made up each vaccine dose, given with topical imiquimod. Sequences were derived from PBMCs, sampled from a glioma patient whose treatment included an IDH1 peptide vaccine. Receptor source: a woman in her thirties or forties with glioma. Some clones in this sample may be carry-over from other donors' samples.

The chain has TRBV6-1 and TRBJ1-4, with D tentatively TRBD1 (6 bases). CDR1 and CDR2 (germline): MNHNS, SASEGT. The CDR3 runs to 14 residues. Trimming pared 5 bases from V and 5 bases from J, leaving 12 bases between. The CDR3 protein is CASSPGHQNEKLFF. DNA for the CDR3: TGTGCCAGCAGTCCGGGACACCAGAATGAAAAACTGTTTTTT.

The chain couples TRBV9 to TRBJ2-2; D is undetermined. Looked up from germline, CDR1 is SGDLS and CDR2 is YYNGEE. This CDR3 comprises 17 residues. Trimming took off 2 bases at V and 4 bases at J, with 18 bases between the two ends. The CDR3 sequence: CASSVEIGGSLTGELFF. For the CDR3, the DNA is TGTGCCAGCAGCGTTGAGATTGGCGGAAGTCTCACCGGGGAGCTGTTTTTT.

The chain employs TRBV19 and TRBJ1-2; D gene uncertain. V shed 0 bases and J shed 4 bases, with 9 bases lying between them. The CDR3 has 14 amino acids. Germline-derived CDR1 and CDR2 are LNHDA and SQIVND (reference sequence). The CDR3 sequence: CASSIDQRTYGYTF. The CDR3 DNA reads TGTGCCAGTAGTATAGATCAGAGGACCTATGGCTACACCTTC. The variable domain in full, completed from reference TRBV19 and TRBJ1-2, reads DGGITQSPKYLFRKEGQNVTLSCEQNLNHDAMYWYRQDPGQGLRLIYYSQIVNDFQKGDIAEGYSVSREKKESFPLTVTSAQKNPTAFYLCASSIDQRTYGYTFGSGTRLTVV.

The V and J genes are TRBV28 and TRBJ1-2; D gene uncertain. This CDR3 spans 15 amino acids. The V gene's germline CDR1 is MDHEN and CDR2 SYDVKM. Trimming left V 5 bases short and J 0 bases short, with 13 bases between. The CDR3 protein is CASSTGIDTNYGYTF. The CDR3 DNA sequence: TGTGCCAGCAGTACCGGGATTGACACTAACTATGGCTACACCTTC.

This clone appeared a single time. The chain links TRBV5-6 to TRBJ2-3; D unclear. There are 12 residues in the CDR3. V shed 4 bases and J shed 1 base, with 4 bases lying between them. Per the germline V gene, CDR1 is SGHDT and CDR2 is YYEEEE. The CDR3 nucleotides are TGTGCCAGCAGCGCGGGCACAGATACGCAGTATTTT. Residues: CASSAGTDTQYF. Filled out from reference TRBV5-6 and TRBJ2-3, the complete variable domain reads DAGVTQSPTHLIKTRGQQVTLRCSPKSGHDTVSWYQQALGQGPQFIFQYYEEEERQRGNFPDRFSGHQFPNYSSELNVNALLLGDSALYLCASSAGTDTQYFGPGTRLTVL.

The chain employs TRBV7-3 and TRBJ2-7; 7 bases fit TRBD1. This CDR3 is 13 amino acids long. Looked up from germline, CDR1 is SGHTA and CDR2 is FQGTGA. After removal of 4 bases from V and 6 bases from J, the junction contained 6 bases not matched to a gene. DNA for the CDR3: TGTGCCAGCAGCTACAGGGGAGTGGGCGAGCAGTACTTC. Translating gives CASSYRGVGEQYF. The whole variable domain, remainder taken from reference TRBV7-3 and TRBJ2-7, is GAGVSQTPSNKVTEKGKYVELRCDPISGHTALYWYRQSLGQGPEFLIYFQGTGAADDSGLPNDRFFAVRPEGSVSTLKIQRTERGDSAVYLCASSYRGVGEQYFGPGTRLTVT.

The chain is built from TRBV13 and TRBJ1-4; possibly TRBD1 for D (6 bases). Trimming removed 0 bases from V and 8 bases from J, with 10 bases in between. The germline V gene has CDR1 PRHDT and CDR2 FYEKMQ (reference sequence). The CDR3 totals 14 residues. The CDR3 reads CASSLGQGGEKLFF. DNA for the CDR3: TGTGCCAGCAGCTTAGGACAGGGAGGAGAAAAACTGTTTTTT.

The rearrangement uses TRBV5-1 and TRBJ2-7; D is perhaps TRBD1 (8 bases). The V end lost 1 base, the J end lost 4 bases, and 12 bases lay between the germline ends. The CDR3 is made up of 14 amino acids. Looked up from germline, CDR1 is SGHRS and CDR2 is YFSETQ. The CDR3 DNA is TGCGCCAGCAGCTTGACAGGGGGGGGGTACGAGCAGTACTTC. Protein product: CASSLTGGGYEQYF.

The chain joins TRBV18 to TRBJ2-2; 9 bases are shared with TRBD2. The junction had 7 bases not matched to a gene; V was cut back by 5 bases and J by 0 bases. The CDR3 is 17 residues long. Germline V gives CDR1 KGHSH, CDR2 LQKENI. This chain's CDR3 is CASSSPGLAPNTGELFF. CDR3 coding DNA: TGTGCCAGCTCAAGTCCGGGACTAGCACCGAACACCGGGGAGCTGTTTTTT.

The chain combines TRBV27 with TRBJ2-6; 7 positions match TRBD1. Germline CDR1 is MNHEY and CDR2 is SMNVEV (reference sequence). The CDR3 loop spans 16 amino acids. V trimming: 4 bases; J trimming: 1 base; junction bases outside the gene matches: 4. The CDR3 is CASSSSGGSGANVLTF. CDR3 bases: TGTGCCAGCAGTTCCTCAGGGGGTTCTGGGGCCAACGTCCTGACTTTC.

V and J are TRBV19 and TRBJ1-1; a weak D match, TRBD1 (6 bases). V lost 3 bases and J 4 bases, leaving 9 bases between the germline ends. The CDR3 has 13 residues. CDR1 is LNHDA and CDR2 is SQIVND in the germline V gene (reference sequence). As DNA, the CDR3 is TGTGCCAGTAGTATGCGGGGGGCCACTGAAGCTTTCTTT. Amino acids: CASSMRGATEAFF. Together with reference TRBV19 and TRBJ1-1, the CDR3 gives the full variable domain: DGGITQSPKYLFRKEGQNVTLSCEQNLNHDAMYWYRQDPGQGLRLIYYSQIVNDFQKGDIAEGYSVSREKKESFPLTVTSAQKNPTAFYLCASSMRGATEAFFGQGTRLTVV.

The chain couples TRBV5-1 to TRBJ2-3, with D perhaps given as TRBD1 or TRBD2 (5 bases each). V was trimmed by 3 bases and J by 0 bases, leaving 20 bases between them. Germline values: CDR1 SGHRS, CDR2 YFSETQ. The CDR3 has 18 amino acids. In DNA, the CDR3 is TGCGCCAGCAGCTGGGGCCCTTTTGGGGGAACTAGCACAGATACGCAGTATTTT. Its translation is CASSWGPFGGTSTDTQYF.

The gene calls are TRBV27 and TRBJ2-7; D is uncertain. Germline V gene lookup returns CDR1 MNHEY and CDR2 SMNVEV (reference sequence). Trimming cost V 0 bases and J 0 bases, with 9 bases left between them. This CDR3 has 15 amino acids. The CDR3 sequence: CASSLSARSSYEQYF. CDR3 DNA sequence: TGTGCCAGCAGTTTATCCGCGAGGAGCTCCTACGAGCAGTACTTC.

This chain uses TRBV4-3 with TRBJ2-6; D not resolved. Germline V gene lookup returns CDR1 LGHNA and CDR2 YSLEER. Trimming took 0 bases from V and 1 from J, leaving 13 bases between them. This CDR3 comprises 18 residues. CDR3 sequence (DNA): TGCGCCAGCAGCCAAGAGTCGGTGGGTGTTTCTGGGGCCAACGTCCTGACTTTC. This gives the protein CASSQESVGVSGANVLTF.

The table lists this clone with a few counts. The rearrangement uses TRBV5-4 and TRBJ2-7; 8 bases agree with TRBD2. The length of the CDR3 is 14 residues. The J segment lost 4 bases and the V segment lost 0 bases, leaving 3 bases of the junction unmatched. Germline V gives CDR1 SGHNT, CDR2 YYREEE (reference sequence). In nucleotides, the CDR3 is TGTGCCAGCAGCTTGGGGACTAGCCTATACGAGCAGTACTTC. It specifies CASSLGTSLYEQYF.

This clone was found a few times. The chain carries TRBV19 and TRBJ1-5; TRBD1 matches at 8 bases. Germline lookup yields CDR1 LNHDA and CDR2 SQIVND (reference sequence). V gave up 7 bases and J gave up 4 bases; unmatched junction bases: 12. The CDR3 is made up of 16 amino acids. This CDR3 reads CASTQASWTGNQPQHF. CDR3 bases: TGTGCCAGTACCCAAGCCTCCTGGACAGGGAATCAGCCCCAGCATTTT.

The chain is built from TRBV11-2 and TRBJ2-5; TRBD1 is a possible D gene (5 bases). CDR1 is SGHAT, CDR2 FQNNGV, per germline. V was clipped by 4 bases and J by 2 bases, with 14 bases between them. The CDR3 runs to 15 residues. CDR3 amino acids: CASSSRVLPQETQYF. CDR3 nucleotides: TGTGCCAGCAGCTCCAGGGTTCTCCCTCAAGAGACCCAGTACTTC. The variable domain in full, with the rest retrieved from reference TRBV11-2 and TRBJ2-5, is EAGVAQSPRYKIIEKRQSVAFWCNPISGHATLYWYQQILGQGPKLLIQFQNNGVVDDSQLPKDRFSAERLKGVDSTLKIQPAKLEDSAVYLCASSSRVLPQETQYFGPGTRLLVL.

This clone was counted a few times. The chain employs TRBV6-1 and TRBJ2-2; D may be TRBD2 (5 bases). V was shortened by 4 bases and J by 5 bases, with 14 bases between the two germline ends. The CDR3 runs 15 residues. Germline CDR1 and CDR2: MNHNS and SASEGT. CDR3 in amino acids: CASSAEVAATGELFF. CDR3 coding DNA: TGTGCCAGCAGTGCGGAGGTTGCGGCGACCGGGGAGCTGTTTTTT.

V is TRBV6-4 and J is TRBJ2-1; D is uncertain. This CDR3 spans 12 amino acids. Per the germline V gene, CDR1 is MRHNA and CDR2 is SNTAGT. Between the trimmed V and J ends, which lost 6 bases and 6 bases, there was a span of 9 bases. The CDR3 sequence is CASRPLCNEQFF. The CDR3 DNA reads TGTGCCAGCAGGCCCCTTTGCAATGAGCAGTTCTTC.

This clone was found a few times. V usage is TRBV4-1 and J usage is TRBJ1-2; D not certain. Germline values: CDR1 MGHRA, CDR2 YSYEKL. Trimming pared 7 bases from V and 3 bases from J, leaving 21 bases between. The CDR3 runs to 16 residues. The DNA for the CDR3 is TGCGCCAGCACCGCCAGTGATATGGTCGCCTACTATGGCTACACCTTC. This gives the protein CASTASDMVAYYGYTF.

This chain's CDR3 is CASSPAAGVSNQPQHF. Written as DNA, the CDR3 is TGTGCCAGCAGCCCCGCCGCGGGGGTTAGCAATCAGCCCCAGCATTTT. The rearrangement links TRBV5-5 to TRBJ1-5; tentatively, D is TRBD1 (5 bases). The CDR3 sequence is 16 residues long. Looked up from germline, CDR1 is SGHKS and CDR2 is YYEKEE (reference sequence). V was trimmed by 4 bases and J by 0 bases, leaving 14 bases between them. The complete variable domain, with remaining parts taken from reference TRBV5-5 and TRBJ1-5, reads DAGVTQSPTHLIKTRGQQVTLRCSPISGHKSVSWYQQVLGQGPQFIFQYYEKEERGRGNFPDRFSARQFPNYSSELNVNALLLGDSALYLCASSPAAGVSNQPQHFGDGTRLSIL.

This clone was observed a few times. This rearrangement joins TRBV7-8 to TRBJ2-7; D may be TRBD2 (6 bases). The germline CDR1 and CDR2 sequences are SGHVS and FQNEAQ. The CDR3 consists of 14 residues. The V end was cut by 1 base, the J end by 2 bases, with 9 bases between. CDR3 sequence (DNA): TGTGCCAGCAGCTTAGATCGGGGGACCTACGAGCAGTACTTC. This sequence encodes CASSLDRGTYEQYF. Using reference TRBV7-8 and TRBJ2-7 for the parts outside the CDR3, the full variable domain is GAGVSQSPRYKVAKRGQDVALRCDPISGHVSLFWYQQALGQGPEFLTYFQNEAQLDKSGLPSDRFFAERPEGSVSTLKIQRTQQEDSAVYLCASSLDRGTYEQYFGPGTRLTVT.

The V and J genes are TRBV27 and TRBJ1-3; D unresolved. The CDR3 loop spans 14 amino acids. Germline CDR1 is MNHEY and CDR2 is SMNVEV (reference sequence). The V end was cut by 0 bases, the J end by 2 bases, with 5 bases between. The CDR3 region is CASSLSQTGNTIYF. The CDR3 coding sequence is TGTGCCAGCAGTTTATCGCAGACTGGAAACACCATATATTTT.

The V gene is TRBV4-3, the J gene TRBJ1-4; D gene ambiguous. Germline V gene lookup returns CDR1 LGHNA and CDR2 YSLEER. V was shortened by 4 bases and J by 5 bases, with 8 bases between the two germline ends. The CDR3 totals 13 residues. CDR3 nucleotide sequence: TGCGCCAGCAGCCGCCGGTCGAATGAAAAACTGTTTTTT. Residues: CASSRRSNEKLFF.

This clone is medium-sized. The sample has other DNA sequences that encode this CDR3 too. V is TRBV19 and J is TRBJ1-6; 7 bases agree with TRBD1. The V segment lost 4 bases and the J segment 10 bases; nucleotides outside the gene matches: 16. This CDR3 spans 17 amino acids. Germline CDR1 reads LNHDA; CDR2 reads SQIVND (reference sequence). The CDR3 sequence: CASSTPQGGGSNSPLHF. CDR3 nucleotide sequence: TGTGCCAGTAGTACGCCCCAGGGAGGGGGCAGTAACTCACCCCTCCACTTT. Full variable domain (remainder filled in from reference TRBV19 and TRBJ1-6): DGGITQSPKYLFRKEGQNVTLSCEQNLNHDAMYWYRQDPGQGLRLIYYSQIVNDFQKGDIAEGYSVSREKKESFPLTVTSAQKNPTAFYLCASSTPQGGGSNSPLHFGNGTRLTVT.